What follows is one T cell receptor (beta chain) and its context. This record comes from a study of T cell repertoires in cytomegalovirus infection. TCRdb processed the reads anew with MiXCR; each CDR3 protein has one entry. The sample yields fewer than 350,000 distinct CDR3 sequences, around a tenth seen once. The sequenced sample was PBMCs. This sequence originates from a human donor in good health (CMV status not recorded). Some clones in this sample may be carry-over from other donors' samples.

The CDR3 loop reads CASSQDIPGTGGIRSSYEQYF. As DNA, the CDR3 is TGCGCCAGCAGCCAAGATATCCCCGGGACAGGGGGCATTAGAAGCTCCTACGAGCAGTACTTC. The V gene is TRBV4-3, the J gene TRBJ2-7; 12 bases are a match to TRBD1. J gave up 0 bases and V 0 bases, and 15 bases lay outside the gene matches. Germline V gene data show CDR1 as LGHNA and CDR2 as YSLEER. This CDR3 contains 21 residues.